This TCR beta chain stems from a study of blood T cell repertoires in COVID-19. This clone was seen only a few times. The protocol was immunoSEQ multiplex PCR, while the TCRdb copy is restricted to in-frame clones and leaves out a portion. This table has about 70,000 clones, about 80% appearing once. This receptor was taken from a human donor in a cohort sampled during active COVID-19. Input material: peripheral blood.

Here the CDR3 DNA reads TGTGCCAGCGATACCGTAGCGGGAGGCGTCACCTACGAGCAGTACTTC. It encodes CASDTVAGGVTYEQYF. The V and J genes are TRBV5-5 and TRBJ2-7; 10 bases fit TRBD2. The CDR3 runs 16 residues. In germline, CDR1 is SGHKS, CDR2 YYEKEE (reference sequence). V was pared by 7 bases and J by 2 bases, with 12 bases of the junction left unmatched. Filled out from reference TRBV5-5 and TRBJ2-7, the complete variable domain reads DAGVTQSPTHLIKTRGQQVTLRCSPISGHKSVSWYQQVLGQGPQFIFQYYEKEERGRGNFPDRFSARQFPNYSSELNVNALLLGDSALYLCASDTVAGGVTYEQYFGPGTRLTVT.